The clone carrying this T cell receptor (beta chain) was counted ten times or more. TCRbeta library construction was performed incorporating unique molecular identifiers. Using its own MiXCR run on the PCR reads, TCRdb lists one record per CDR3 protein. The data show 90,000 to 95,000 distinct CDR3 sequences, less than 15% seen once. The source of the sample is a study of T-cell reconstitution after alpha-beta-depleted transplantation in children. The input for sequencing was PBMCs from the stem cell graft donor, taken from the stem cell graft. The origin of this receptor is a human donor who donated a stem cell graft to a child with inherited bone marrow failure.

The CDR3, as DNA: TGCAGCGTTGGGGCATCTACCTACGAGCAGTACTTC. It specifies CSVGASTYEQYF. This rearrangement joins TRBV29-1 to TRBJ2-7, with D hard to call. The CDR3 runs 12 residues. In germline, CDR1 is SQVTM, CDR2 ANQGSEA. V was shortened by 4 bases and J by 2 bases, with 9 bases between the two germline ends.